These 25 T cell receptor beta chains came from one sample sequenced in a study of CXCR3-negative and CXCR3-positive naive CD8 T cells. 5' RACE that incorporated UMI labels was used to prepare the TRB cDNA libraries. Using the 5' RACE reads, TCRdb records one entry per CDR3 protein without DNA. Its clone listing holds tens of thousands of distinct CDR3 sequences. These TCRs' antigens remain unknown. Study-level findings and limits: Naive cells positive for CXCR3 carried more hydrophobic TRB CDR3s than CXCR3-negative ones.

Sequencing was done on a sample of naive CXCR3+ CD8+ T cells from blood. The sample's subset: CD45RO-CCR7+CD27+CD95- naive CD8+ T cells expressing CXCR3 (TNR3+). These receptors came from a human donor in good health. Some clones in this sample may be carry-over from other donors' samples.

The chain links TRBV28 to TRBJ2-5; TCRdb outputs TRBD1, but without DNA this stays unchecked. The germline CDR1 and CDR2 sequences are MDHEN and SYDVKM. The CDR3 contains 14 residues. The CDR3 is CASSSDREEETQYF.

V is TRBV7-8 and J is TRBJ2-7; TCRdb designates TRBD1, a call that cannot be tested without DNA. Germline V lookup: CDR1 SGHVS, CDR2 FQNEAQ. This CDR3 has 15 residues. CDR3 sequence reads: CASSTLDRASYEQYF.

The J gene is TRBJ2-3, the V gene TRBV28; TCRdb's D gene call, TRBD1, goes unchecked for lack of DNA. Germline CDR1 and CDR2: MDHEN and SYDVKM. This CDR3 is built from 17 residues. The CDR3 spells CASSLLGSQGATDTQYF.

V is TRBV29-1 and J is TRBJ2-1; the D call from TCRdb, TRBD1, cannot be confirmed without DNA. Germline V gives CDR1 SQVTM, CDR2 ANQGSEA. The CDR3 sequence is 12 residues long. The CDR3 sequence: CSVEGTTGEQFF.

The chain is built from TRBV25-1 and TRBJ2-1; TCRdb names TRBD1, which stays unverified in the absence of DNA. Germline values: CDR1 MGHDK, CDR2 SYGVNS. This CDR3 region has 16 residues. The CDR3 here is CASSEWGTSSYNEQFF.

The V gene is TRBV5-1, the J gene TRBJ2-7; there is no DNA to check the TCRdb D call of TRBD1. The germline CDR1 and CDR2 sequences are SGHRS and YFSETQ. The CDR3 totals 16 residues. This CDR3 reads CASSLSIYGGVGEQYF.

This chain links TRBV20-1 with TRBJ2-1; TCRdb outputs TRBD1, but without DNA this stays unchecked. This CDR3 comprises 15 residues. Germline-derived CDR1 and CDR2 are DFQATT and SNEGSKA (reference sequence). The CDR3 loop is CSARMLAGAYNEQFF.

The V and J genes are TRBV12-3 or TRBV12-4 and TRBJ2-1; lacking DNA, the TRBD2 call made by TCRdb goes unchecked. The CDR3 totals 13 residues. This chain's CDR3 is CASRRGRNNEQFF.

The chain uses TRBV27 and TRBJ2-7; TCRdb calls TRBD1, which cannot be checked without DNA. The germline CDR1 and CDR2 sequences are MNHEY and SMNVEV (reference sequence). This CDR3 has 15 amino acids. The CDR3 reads CASSLSTGASYEQYF.

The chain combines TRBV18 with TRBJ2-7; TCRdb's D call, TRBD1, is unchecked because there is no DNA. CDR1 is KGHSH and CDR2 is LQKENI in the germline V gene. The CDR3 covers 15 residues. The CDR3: CASSPRDRYPYEQYF.

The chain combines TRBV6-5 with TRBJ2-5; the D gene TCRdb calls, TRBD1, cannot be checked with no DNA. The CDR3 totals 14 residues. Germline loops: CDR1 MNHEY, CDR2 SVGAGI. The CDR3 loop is CASSSRVRRETQYF.

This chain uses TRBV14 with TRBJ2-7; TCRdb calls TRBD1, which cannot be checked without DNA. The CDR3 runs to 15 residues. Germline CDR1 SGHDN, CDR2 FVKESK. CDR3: CASSQGRGTGYEQYF.

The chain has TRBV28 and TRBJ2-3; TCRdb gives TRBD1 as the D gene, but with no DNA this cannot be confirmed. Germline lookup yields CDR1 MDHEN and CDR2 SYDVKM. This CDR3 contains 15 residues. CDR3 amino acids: CASSLAGMGTDTQYF. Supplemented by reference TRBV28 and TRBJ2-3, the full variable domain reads DVKVTQSSRYLVKRTGEKVFLECVQDMDHENMFWYRQDPGLGLRLIYFSYDVKMKEKGDIPEGYSVSREKKERFSLILESASTNQTSMYLCASSLAGMGTDTQYFGPGTRLTVL.

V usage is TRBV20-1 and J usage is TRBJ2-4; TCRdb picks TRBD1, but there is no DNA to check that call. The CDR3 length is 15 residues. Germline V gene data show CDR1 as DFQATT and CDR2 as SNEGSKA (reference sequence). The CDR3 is CSATSDGTQINIQYF.

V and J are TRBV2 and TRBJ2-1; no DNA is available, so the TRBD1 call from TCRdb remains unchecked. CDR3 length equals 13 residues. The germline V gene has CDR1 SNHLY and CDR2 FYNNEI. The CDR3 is CASRTGYHNEQFF. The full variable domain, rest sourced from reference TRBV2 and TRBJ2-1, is EPEVTQTPSHQVTQMGQEVILRCVPISNHLYFYWYRQILGQKVEFLVSFYNNEISEKSEIFDDQFSVERPDGSNFTLKIRSTKLEDSAMYFCASRTGYHNEQFFGPGTRLTVL.

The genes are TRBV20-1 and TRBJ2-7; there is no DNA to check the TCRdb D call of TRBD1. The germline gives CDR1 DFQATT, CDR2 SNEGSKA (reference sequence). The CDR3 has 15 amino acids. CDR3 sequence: CSARRGWDHPYEQYF.

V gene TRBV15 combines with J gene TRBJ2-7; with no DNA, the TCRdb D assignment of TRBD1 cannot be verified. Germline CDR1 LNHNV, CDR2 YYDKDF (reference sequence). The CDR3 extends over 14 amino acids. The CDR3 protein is CATSRARGTYEQYF. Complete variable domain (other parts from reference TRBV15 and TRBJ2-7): DAMVIQNPRYQVTQFGKPVTLSCSQTLNHNVMYWYQQKSSQAPKLLFHYYDKDFNNEADTPDNFQSRRPNTSFCFLDIRSPGLGDTAMYLCATSRARGTYEQYFGPGTRLTVT.

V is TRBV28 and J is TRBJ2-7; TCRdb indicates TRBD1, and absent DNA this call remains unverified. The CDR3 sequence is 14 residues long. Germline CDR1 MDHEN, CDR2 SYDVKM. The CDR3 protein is CASMDPGGLYEQYF.

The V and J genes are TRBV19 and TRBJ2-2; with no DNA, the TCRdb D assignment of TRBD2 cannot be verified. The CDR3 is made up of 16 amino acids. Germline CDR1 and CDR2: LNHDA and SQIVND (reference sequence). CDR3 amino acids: CASSPSGGAATGELFF.

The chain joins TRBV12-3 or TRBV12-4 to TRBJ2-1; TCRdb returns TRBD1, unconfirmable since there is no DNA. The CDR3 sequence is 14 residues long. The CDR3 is CASSFGSEYNEQFF.

The CDR3 loop reads CASSYTMLGDYGYTF. The rearrangement links TRBV6-5 to TRBJ1-2; TCRdb's D call of TRBD1 is untestable without DNA. Germline V gene sequence: CDR1 MNHEY, CDR2 SVGAGI. The CDR3 length is 15 residues.

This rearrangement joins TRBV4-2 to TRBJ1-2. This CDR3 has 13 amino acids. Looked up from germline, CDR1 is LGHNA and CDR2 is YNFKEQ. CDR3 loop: CASSQETRGGYTF.

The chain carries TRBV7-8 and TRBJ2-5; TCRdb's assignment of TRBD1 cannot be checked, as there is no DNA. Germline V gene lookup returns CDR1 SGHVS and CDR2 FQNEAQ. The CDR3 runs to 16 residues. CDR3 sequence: CASSLQTGGRLETQYF. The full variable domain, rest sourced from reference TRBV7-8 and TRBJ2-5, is GAGVSQSPRYKVAKRGQDVALRCDPISGHVSLFWYQQALGQGPEFLTYFQNEAQLDKSGLPSDRFFAERPEGSVSTLKIQRTQQEDSAVYLCASSLQTGGRLETQYFGPGTRLLVL.

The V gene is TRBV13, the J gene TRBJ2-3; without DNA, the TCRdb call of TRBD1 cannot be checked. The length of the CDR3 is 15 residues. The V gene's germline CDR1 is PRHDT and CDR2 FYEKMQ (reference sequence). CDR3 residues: CASSGGPPSTDTQYF. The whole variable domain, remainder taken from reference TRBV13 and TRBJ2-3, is AAGVIQSPRHLIKEKRETATLKCYPIPRHDTVYWYQQGPGQDPQFLISFYEKMQSDKGSIPDRFSAQQFSDYHSELNMSSLELGDSALYFCASSGGPPSTDTQYFGPGTRLTVL.

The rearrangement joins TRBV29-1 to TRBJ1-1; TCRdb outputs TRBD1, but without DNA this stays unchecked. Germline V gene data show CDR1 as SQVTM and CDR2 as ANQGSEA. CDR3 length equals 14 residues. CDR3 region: CSVEEGRGRAEAFF.